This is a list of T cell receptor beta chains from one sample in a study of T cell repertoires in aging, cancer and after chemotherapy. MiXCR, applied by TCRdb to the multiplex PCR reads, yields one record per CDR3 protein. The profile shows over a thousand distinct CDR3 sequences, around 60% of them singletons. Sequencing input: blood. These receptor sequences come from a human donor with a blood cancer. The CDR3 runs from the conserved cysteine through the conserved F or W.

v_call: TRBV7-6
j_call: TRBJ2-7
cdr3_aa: CASSFTGQTYEQYF

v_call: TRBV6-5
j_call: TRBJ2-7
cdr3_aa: CASSRGGGAYEQYF

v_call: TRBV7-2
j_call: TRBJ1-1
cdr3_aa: CASSPSLGLYTEAFF

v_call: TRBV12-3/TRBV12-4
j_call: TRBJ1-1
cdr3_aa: CASSARHLLTEAFF

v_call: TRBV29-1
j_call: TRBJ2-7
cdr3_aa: CSVTVSYEQYF

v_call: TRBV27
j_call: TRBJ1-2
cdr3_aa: CASSSQQGAQGYTF

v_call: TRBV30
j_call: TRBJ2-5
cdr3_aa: CAWSVETQYF

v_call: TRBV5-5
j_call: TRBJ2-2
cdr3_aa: CASSLAGVQTGELFF

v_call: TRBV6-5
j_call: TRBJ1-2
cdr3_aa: CASSRASGPERRGYTF

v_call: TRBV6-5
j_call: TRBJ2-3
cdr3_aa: CASRTATDTQYF